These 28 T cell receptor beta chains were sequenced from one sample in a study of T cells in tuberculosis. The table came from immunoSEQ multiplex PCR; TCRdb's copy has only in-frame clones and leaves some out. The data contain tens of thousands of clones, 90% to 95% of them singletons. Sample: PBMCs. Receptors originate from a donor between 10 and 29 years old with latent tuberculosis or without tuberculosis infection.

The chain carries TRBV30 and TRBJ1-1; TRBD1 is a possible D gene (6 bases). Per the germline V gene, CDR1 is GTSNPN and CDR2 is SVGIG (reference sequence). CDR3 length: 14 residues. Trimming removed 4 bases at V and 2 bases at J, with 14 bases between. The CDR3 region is CAWKGRGGNTEAFF. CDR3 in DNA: TGTGCCTGGAAGGGTCGCGGGGGCAACACTGAAGCTTTCTTT.

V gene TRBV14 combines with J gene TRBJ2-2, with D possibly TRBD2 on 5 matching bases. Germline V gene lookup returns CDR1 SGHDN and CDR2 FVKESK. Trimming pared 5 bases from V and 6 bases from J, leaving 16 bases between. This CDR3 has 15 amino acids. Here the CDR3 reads CASSSRTPVAGELFF. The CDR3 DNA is TGTGCCAGCAGCTCGAGGACTCCGGTCGCCGGGGAGCTGTTTTTT.

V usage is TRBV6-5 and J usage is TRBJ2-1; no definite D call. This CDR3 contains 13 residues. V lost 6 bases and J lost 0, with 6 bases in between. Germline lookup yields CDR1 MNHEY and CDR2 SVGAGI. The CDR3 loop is CASRRGSYNEQFF. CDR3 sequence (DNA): TGTGCCAGCAGGCGCGGCTCCTACAATGAGCAGTTCTTC.

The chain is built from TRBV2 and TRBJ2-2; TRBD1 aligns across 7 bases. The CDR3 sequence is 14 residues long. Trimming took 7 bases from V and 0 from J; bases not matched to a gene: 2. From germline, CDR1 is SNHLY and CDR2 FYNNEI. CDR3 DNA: TGTGCCAGCAAGGGACAGCCGAACACCGGGGAGCTGTTTTTT. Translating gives CASKGQPNTGELFF.

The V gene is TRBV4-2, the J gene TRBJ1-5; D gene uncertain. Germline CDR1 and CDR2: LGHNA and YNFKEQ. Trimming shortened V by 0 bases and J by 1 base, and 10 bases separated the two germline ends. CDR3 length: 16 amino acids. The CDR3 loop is CASSQDLRRSNQPQHF. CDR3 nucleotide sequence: TGTGCCAGCAGCCAAGATCTTCGCAGGAGCAATCAGCCCCAGCATTTT.

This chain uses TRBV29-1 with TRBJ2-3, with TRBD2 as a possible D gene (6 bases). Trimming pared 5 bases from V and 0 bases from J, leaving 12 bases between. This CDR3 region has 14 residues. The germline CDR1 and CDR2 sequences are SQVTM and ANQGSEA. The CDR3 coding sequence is TGCAGCGTTTCCCCTGGGACTAGCACAGATACGCAGTATTTT. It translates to CSVSPGTSTDTQYF.

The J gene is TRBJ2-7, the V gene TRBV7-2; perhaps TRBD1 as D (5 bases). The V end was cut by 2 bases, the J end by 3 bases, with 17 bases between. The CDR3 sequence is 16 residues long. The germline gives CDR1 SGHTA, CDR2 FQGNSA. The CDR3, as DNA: TGTGCCAGCAGCTTAAACCCCCCAGGGAAAGGCTACGAGCAGTACTTC. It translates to CASSLNPPGKGYEQYF. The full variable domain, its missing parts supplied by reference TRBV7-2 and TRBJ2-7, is GAGVSQSPSNKVTEKGKDVELRCDPISGHTALYWYRQSLGQGLEFLIYFQGNSAPDKSGLPSDRFSAERTGGSVSTLTIQRTQQEDSAVYLCASSLNPPGKGYEQYFGPGTRLTVT.

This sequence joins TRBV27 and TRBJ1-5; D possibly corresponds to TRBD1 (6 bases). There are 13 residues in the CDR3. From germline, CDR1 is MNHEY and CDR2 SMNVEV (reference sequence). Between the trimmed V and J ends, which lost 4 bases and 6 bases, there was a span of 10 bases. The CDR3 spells CASSWGQSQPQHF. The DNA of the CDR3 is TGTGCCAGCAGTTGGGGACAAAGTCAGCCCCAGCATTTT.

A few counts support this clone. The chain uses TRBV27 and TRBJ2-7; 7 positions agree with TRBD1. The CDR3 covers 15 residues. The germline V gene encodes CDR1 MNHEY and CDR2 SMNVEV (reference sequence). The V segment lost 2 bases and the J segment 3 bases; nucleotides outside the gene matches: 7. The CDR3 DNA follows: TGTGCCAGCAGTTTAGGTAGCTGGGACAGCTACGAGCAGTACTTC. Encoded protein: CASSLGSWDSYEQYF.

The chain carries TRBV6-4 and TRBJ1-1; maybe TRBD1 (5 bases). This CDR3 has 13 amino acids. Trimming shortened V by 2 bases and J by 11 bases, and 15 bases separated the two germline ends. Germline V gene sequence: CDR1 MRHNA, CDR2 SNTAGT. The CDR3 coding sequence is TGTGCCAGCAGTGACGGGGCCGCAGGGATTGCTTTCTTT. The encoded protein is CASSDGAAGIAFF.

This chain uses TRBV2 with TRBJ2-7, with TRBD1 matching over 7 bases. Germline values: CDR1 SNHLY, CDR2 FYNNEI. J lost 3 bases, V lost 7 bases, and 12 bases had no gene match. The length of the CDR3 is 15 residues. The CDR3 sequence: CASKFEGAPVYEQYF. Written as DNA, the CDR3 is TGTGCCAGCAAGTTCGAGGGGGCCCCAGTCTACGAGCAGTACTTC.

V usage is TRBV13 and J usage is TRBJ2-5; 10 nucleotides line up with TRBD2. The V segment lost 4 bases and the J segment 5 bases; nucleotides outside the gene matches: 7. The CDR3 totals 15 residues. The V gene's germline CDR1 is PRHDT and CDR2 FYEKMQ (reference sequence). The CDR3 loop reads CASSSPSGSYETQYF. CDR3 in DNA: TGTGCCAGCAGCTCACCTAGCGGGAGCTATGAGACCCAGTACTTC.

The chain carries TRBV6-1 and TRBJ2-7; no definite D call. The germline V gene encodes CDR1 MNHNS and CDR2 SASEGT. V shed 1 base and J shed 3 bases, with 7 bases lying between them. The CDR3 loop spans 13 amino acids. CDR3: CASSEELRYEQYF. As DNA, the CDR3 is TGTGCCAGCAGTGAAGAGTTGCGCTACGAGCAGTACTTC.

CDR3: CASSFDRVYEQYF. The CDR3 DNA reads as TGTGCCAGCAGCTTCGACAGGGTTTACGAGCAGTACTTC. The chain links TRBV11-2 to TRBJ2-7; the match to TRBD1 covers 7 bases. This CDR3 spans 13 amino acids. From germline, CDR1 is SGHAT and CDR2 FQNNGV. Trimming at V came to 3 bases and at J to 4 bases, leaving 3 bases not matched to a gene.

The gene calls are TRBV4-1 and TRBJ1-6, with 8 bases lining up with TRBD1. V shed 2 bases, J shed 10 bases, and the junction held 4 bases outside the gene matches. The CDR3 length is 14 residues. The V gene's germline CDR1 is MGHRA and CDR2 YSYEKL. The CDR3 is CASSQLDRGSPLHF. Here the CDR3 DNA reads TGCGCCAGCAGCCAACTTGACAGGGGATCACCCCTCCACTTT.

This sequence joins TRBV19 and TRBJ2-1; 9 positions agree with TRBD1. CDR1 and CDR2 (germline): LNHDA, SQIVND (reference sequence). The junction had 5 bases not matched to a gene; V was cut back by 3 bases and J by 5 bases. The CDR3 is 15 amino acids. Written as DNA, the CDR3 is TGTGCCAGTAGTATCCCCGGGACAGGGAACAATGAGCAGTTCTTC. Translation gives CASSIPGTGNNEQFF.

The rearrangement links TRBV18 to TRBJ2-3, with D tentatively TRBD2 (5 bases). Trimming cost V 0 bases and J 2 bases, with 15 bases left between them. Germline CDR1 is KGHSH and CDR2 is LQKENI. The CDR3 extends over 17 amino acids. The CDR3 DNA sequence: TGTGCCAGCTCACCACCCGGCCTAGCCCCTACCACAGATACGCAGTATTTT. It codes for CASSPPGLAPTTDTQYF.

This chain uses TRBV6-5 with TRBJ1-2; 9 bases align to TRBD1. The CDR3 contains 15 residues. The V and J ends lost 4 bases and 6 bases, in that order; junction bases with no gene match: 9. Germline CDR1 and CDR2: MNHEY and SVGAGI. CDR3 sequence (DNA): TGTGCCAGCAGTTCCACCTCGGGACAGGGTCATGGCTACACCTTC. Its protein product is CASSSTSGQGHGYTF.

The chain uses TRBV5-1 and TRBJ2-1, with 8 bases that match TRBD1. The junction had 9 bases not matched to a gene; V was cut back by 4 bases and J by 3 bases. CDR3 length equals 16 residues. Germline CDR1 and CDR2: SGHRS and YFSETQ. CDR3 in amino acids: CASSLSDRAFYNEQFF. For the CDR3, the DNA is TGCGCCAGCAGCCTATCGGACAGGGCGTTCTACAATGAGCAGTTCTTC.

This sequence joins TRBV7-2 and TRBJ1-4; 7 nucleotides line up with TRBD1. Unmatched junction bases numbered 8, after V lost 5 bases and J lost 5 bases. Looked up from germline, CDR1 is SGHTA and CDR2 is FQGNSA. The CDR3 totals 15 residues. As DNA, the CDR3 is TGTGCCAGCAGCCCCCGACAGGGTCTGAATGAAAAACTGTTTTTT. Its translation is CASSPRQGLNEKLFF.

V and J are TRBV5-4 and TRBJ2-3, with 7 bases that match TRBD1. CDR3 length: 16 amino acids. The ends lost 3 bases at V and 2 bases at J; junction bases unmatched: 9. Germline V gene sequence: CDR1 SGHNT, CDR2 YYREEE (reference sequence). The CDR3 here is CASSSPRGPFTDTQYF. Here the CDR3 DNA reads TGTGCCAGCAGCTCCCCGAGGGGGCCCTTCACAGATACGCAGTATTTT.

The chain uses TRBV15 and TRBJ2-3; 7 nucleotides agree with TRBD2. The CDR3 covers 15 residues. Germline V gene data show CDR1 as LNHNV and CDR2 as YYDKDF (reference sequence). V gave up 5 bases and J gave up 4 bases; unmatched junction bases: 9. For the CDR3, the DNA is TGTGCCACCAGCGAAGACCCGAGCGGGGCAGATACGCAGTATTTT. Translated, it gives CATSEDPSGADTQYF. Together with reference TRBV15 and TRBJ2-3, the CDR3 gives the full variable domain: DAMVIQNPRYQVTQFGKPVTLSCSQTLNHNVMYWYQQKSSQAPKLLFHYYDKDFNNEADTPDNFQSRRPNTSFCFLDIRSPGLGDTAMYLCATSEDPSGADTQYFGPGTRLTVL.

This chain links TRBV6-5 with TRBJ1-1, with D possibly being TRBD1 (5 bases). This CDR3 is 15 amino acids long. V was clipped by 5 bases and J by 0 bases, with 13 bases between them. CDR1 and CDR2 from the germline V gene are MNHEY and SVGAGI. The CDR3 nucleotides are TGTGCCAGCAGTCCCGACAGAATCATGAACACTGAAGCTTTCTTT. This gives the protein CASSPDRIMNTEAFF.

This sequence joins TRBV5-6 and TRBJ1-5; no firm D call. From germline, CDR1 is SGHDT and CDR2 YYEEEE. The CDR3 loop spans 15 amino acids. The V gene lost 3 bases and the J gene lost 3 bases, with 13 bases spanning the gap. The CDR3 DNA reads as TGTGCCAGCAGCTCCCGAGTTTCAAACAATCAGCCCCAGCATTTT. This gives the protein CASSSRVSNNQPQHF.

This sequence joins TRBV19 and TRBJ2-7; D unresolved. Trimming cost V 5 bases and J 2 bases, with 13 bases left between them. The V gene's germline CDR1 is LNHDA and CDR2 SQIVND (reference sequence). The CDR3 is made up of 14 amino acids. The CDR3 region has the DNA TGTGCCAGTAGTCTTGGAGACTTTCCCTACGAGCAGTACTTC. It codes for CASSLGDFPYEQYF.

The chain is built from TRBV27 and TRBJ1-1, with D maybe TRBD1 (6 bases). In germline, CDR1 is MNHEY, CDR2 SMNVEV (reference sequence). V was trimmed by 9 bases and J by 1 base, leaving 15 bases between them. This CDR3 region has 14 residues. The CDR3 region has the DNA TGTGCCAGTAGACAGGCAGGCCCGAACACTGAAGCTTTCTTT. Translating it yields CASRQAGPNTEAFF.

Here the CDR3 DNA reads TGTGCCAGCAGCCCCATCTTACTGACAGGCTCTCAAGAGACCCAGTACTTC. This encodes CASSPILLTGSQETQYF. The chain recombines TRBV7-9 with TRBJ2-5, with TRBD1 as a possible D gene (6 bases). Germline CDR1 reads SEHNR; CDR2 reads FQNEAQ (reference sequence). The germline V and J ends were trimmed by 5 bases and 2 bases, with 21 bases remaining between them. The CDR3 length is 17 residues.

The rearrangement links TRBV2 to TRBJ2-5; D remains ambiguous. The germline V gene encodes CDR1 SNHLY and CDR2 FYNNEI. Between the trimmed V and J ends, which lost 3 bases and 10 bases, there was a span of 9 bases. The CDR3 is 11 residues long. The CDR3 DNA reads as TGTGCCAGCAGTGATCCGGTGAGCCAGTACTTC. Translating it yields CASSDPVSQYF.